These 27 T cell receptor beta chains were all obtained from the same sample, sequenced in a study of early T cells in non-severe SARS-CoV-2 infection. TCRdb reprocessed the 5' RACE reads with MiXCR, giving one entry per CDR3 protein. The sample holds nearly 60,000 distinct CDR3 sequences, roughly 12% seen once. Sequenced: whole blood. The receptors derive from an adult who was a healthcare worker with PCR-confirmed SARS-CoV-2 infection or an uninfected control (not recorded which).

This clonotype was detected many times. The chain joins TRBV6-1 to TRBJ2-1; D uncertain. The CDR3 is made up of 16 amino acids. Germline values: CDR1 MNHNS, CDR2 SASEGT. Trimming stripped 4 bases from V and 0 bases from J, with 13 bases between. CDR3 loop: CASSARRVSSYNEQFF. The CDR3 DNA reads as TGTGCCAGCAGTGCCCGTCGGGTCAGCTCCTACAATGAGCAGTTCTTC.

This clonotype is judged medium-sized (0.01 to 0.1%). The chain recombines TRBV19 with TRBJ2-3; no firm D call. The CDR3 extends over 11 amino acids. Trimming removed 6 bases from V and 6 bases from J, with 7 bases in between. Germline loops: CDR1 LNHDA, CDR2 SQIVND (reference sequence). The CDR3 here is CASRSGDTQYF. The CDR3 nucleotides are TGTGCCAGTAGGTCCGGCGATACGCAGTATTTT.

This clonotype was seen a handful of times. CDR3 bases: TGTGCCACCAGCAGGGACAGGGCGGACACTGAAGCTTTCTTT. The encoded protein is CATSRDRADTEAFF. The genes are TRBV15 and TRBJ1-1, with 8 bases lining up with TRBD1. Germline CDR1 LNHNV, CDR2 YYDKDF (reference sequence). Unmatched junction bases numbered 3, after V lost 3 bases and J lost 3 bases. The CDR3 is made up of 14 amino acids.

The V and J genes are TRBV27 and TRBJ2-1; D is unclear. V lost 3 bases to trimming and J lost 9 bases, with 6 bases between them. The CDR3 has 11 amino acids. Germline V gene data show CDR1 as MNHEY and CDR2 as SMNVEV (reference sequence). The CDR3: CASSFMGEQFF. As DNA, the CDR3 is TGTGCCAGCAGTTTCATGGGTGAGCAGTTCTTC.

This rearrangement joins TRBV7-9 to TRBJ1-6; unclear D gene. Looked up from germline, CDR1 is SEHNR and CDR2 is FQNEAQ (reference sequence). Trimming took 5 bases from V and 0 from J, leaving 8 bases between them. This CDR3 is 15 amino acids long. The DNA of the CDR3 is TGTGCCAGCAGCCTCCAGAGCTCCTATAATTCACCCCTCCACTTT. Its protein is CASSLQSSYNSPLHF.

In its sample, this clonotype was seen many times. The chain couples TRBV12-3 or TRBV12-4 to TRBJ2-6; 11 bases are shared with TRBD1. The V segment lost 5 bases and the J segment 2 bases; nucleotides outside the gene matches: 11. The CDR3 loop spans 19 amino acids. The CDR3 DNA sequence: TGTGCCAGCAGTGGACAGGGGGCGTCCCTTTTGGCTGGGGCCAACGTCCTGACTTTC. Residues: CASSGQGASLLAGANVLTF.

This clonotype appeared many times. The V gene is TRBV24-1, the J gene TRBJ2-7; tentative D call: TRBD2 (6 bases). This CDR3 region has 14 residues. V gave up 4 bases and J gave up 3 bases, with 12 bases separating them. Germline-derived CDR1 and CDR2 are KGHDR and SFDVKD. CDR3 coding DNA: TGTGCCACCAGTGAGAGCGGGTCAAGCTACGAGCAGTACTTC. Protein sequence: CATSESGSSYEQYF.

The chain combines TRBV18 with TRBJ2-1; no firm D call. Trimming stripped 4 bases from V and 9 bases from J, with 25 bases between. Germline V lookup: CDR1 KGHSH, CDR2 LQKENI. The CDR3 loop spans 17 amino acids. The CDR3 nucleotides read TGTGCCAGCTCACTAGAGGCCCACCTTTACCGCGCAGGTGAGCAGTTCTTC. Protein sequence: CASSLEAHLYRAGEQFF.

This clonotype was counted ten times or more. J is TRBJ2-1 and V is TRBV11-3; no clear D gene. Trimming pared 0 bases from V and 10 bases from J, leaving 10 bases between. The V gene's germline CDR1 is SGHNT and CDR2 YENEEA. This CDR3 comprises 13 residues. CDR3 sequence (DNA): TGTGCCAGCAGCTTAGAACGGTATTCCGAGCAGTTCTTC. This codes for CASSLERYSEQFF.

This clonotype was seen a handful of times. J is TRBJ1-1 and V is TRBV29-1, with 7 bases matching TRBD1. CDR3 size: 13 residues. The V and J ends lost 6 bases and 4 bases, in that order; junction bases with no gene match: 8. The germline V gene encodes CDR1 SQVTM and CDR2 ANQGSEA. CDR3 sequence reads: CSVRDRGGTEAFF. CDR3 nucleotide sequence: TGCAGCGTACGGGACAGAGGAGGCACTGAAGCTTTCTTT.

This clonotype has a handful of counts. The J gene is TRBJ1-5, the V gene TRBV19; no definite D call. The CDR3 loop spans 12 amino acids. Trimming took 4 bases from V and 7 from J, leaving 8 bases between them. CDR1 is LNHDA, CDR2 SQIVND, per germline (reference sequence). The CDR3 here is CASSTQDQPQHF. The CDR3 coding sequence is TGTGCCAGTAGTACCCAAGACCAGCCCCAGCATTTT.

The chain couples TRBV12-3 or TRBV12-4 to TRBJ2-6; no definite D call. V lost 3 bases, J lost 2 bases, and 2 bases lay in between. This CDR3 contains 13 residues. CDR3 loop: CASSLAGANVLTF. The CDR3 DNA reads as TGTGCCAGCAGTTTGGCTGGGGCCAACGTCCTGACTTTC.

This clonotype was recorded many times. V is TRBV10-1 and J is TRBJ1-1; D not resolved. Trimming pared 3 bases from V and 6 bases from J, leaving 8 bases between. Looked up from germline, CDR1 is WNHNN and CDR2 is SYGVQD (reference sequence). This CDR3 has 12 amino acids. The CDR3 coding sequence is TGCGCCAGCAGTGATGACGGGGCTGAAGCTTTCTTT. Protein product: CASSDDGAEAFF.

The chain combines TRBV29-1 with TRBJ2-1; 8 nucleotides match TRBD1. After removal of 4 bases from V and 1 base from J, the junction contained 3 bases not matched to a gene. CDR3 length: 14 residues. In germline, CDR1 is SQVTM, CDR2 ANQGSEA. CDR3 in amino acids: CSVANRGSYNEQFF. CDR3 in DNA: TGCAGCGTTGCGAACAGGGGGTCCTACAATGAGCAGTTCTTC.

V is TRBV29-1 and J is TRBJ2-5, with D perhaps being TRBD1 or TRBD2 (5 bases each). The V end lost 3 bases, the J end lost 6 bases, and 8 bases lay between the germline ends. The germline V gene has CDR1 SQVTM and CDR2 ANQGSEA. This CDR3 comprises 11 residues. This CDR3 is CSVDREKTQYF. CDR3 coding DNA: TGCAGCGTTGACAGGGAGAAGACCCAGTACTTC.

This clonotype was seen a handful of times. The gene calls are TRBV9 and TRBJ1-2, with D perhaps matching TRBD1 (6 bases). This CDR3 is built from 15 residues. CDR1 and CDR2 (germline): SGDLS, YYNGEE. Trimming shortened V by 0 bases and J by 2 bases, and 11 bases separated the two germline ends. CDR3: CASSVDLGANYGYTF. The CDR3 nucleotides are TGTGCCAGCAGCGTAGATCTGGGGGCCAACTATGGCTACACCTTC.

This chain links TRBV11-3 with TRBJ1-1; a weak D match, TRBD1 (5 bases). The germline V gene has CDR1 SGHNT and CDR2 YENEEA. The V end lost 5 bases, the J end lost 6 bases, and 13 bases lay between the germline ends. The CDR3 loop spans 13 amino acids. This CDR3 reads CASSPRGFSEAFF. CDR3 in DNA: TGTGCCAGCAGCCCTAGGGGATTTTCTGAAGCTTTCTTT.

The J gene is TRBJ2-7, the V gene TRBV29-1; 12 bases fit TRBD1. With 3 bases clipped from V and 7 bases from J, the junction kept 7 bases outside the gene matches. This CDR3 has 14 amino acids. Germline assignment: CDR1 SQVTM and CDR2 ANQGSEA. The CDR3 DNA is TGCAGCGTTGACAAGGGACAGGGGGCGGGTGAGCAGTACTTC. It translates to CSVDKGQGAGEQYF.

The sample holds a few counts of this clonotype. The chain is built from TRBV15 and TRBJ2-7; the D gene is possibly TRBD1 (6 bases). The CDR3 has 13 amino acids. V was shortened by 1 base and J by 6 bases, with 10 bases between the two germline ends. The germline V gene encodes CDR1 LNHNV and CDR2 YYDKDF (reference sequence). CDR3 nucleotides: TGTGCCACCAGCAGAGTACAGGGTCCCGAGCAGTACTTC. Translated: CATSRVQGPEQYF.

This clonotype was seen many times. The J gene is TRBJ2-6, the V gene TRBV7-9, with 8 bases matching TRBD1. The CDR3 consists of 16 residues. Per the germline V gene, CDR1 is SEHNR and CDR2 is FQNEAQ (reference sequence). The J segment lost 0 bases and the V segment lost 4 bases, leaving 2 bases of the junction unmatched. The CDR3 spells CASSSDRGSGANVLTF. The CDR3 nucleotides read TGTGCCAGCAGCTCAGACAGGGGCTCTGGGGCCAACGTCCTGACTTTC.

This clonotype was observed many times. The CDR3 spells CASSFGPAYEQYF. CDR3 sequence (DNA): TGTGCCAGCAGTTTCGGACCCGCCTACGAGCAGTACTTC. The genes are TRBV7-3 and TRBJ2-7; D is unclear. Germline V gene sequence: CDR1 SGHTA, CDR2 FQGTGA. Trimming removed 6 bases from V and 2 bases from J, with 11 bases in between. The CDR3 totals 13 residues. Filled out from reference TRBV7-3 and TRBJ2-7, the complete variable domain reads GAGVSQTPSNKVTEKGKYVELRCDPISGHTALYWYRQSLGQGPEFLIYFQGTGAADDSGLPNDRFFAVRPEGSVSTLKIQRTERGDSAVYLCASSFGPAYEQYFGPGTRLTVT.

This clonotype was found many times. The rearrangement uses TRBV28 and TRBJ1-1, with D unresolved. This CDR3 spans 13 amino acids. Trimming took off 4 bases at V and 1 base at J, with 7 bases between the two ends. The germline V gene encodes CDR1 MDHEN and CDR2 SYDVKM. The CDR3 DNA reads TGTGCCAGCAGTTCCCTAAAGAACACTGAAGCTTTCTTT. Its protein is CASSSLKNTEAFF.

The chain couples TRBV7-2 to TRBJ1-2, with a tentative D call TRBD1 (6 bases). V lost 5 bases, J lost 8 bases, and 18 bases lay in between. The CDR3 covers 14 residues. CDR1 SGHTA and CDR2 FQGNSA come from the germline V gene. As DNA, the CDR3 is TGTGCCAGCAGCCCCGGAATAGGACAGCGAGGCTACACCTTC. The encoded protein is CASSPGIGQRGYTF.

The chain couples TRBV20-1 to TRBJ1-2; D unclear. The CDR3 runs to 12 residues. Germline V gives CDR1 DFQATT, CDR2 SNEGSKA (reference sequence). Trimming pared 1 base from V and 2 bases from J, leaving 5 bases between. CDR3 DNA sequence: TGCAGTGCTAGAGTGGGAAACTATGGCTACACCTTC. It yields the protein CSARVGNYGYTF.

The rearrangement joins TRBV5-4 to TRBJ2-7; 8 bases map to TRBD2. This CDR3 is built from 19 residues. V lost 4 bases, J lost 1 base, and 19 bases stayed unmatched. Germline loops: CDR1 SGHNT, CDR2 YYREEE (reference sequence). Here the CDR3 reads CASSEEAGDPPTFSYEQYF. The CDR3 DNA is TGTGCCAGCAGCGAGGAAGCGGGGGATCCTCCCACTTTTTCCTACGAGCAGTACTTC.

CDR3 DNA: TGTGCCAGCAGTTTAGCTGACGAGCAGTACTTC. As protein: CASSLADEQYF. The rearrangement joins TRBV2 to TRBJ2-7; D gene uncertain. The germline V gene encodes CDR1 SNHLY and CDR2 FYNNEI. Deletions cut 5 bases from V and 5 bases from J, with 7 bases between. The CDR3 length is 11 residues.

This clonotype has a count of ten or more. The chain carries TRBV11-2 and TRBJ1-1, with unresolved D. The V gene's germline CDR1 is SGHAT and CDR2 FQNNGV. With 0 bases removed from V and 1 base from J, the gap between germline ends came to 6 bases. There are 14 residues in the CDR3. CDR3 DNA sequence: TGTGCCAGCAGCTTAGATGGAGCGAACACTGAAGCTTTCTTT. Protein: CASSLDGANTEAFF.